The rows below give T cell receptor beta chains drawn from one sample of a study of shared clonotypes between healthy human individuals. Method: immunoSEQ multiplex PCR; TCRdb's copy keeps in-frame clones and lacks some. The sample records 2 million or so clones, 85% to 95% being singletons. The sequenced material came from naive CD4+ T cells sorted from blood. The receptors were gathered from a man between 18 and 29 years old in good health. Each CDR3 is given with its conserved first and last residue. D genes are given only for firm matches. Size is omitted from some rows. Given values are once, few, many or a class for expanded clones.

J | length | V | D | size | CDR3 | DNA
TRBJ2-1 | 17 | TRBV7-9 | TRBD2 | . | CASSLAPAGVDYNEQFF | TGTGCCAGCAGCTTAGCCCCCGCGGGAGTTGACTACAATGAGCAGTTCTTC
TRBJ2-3 | 14 | TRBV11-2 | . | . | CASSSPPETGGQYF | TGTGCCAGCAGCTCCCCTCCCGAAACTGGGGGGCAGTATTTT
TRBJ2-3 | 12 | TRBV11-3 | . | . | CASSLQGGTQYF | TGTGCCAGCAGCTTACAAGGAGGTACGCAGTATTTT
TRBJ2-1 | 18 | TRBV7-2 | . | . | CASSPGGGGRWSYNEQFF | TGTGCCAGCAGCCCAGGAGGGGGCGGGAGATGGTCCTACAATGAGCAGTTCTTC
TRBJ1-6 | 13 | TRBV5-1 | . | . | CASSLAGRSPLHF | TGCGCCAGCAGCTTGGCGGGGCGTTCACCCCTCCACTTT
TRBJ2-3 | 14 | TRBV30 | . | . | CAWRYRGGADTQYF | TGTGCCTGGAGGTACCGAGGAGGGGCAGATACGCAGTATTTT
TRBJ1-4 | 12 | TRBV5-1 | . | . | CASSLDSEKLFF | TGCGCCAGCAGCTTGGACTCTGAAAAACTGTTTTTT
TRBJ1-1 | 13 | TRBV6-5 | . | . | CASSSGAGGEAFF | TGTGCCAGCAGTTCGGGAGCGGGGGGGGAAGCTTTCTTT
TRBJ2-1 | 13 | TRBV29-1 | . | . | CSVSLDSQNEQFF | TGCAGCGTTTCCCTTGACAGCCAGAATGAGCAGTTCTTC
TRBJ2-1 | 15 | TRBV6-6 | TRBD1 | once | CASSSYLGDRAAQFF | TGTGCCAGCAGTTCGTACCTAGGTGACAGGGCGGCGCAGTTCTTC
TRBJ2-7 | 15 | TRBV5-1 | . | . | CASSLEAASSYEQYF | TGCGCCAGCAGCTTGGAGGCCGCGAGCTCCTACGAGCAGTACTTC
TRBJ2-7 | 13 | TRBV9 | TRBD2 | . | CASSVGLAGEQYF | TGTGCCAGCAGCGTTGGACTAGCGGGAGAGCAGTACTTC
TRBJ2-7 | 12 | TRBV2 | . | . | CASKDSTYEQYF | TGTGCCAGCAAGGATTCCACCTACGAGCAGTACTTC
TRBJ2-7 | 18 | TRBV5-6 | . | . | CASSFLGVWAGASYEQYF | TGTGCCAGCAGCTTCCTTGGAGTATGGGCGGGGGCTTCCTACGAGCAGTACTTC
TRBJ1-5 | 15 | TRBV7-9 | . | . | CASSLGGISNQPQHF | TGTGCCAGCAGCTTAGGGGGCATTAGCAATCAGCCCCAGCATTTT
TRBJ1-5 | 15 | TRBV6-1 | TRBD1 | . | CASRTGGAGSQPQHF | TGTGCCAGCAGGACAGGGGGCGCAGGGTCTCAGCCCCAGCATTTT
TRBJ2-2 | 12 | TRBV30 | TRBD1 | . | CAWRQGERELFF | TGTGCCTGGCGACAGGGGGAGCGGGAGCTGTTTTTT
TRBJ1-5 | 16 | TRBV2 | . | once | CASSEAEFYSNQPQHF | TGTGCCAGCAGTGAGGCAGAGTTCTATAGCAATCAGCCCCAGCATTTT
TRBJ2-7 | 15 | TRBV14 | TRBD2 | . | CASSRGLAGVYEQYF | TGTGCCAGCAGCCGTGGACTAGCGGGAGTGTACGAGCAGTACTTC
TRBJ2-1 | 15 | TRBV10-3 | TRBD2 | . | CAIREGLAGANEQFF | TGTGCCATCAGGGAAGGACTAGCGGGGGCTAATGAGCAGTTCTTC
TRBJ1-3 | 14 | TRBV18 | . | . | CASSPAGRRNTIYF | TGTGCCAGCTCACCAGCAGGGAGAAGAAACACCATATATTTT
TRBJ2-7 | 13 | TRBV6-5 | TRBD1 | . | CASSRTGSYEQYF | TGTGCCAGCAGCAGGACAGGTTCCTACGAGCAGTACTTC
TRBJ1-4 | 18 | TRBV10-3 | TRBD1 | . | CAISARQGATATNEKLFF | TGTGCCATCAGTGCGCGACAGGGGGCGACAGCAACTAATGAAAAACTGTTTTTT
TRBJ2-7 | 13 | TRBV5-4 | . | once | CASSLSRSGEQYF | TGTGCCAGCAGCCTGTCTAGATCAGGCGAGCAGTACTTC
TRBJ2-4 | 14 | TRBV5-1 | TRBD1 | once | CASSLEGTGRSEYF | TGCGCCAGCAGCTTGGAAGGGACAGGGAGGAGCGAGTACTTC
TRBJ2-3 | 13 | TRBV5-1 | . | . | CASSLPGTDTQYF | TGCGCCAGCAGCTTGCCGGGGACAGATACGCAGTATTTT
TRBJ1-6 | 17 | TRBV5-5 | . | . | CASSLVQRGDLDSPLHF | TGTGCCAGCAGCTTGGTCCAGAGGGGGGATTTGGATTCACCCCTCCACTTT
TRBJ2-2 | 14 | TRBV19 | . | . | CASSTSGGTGELFF | TGTGCCAGTAGTACCTCAGGAGGCACCGGGGAGCTGTTTTTT
TRBJ1-2 | 13 | TRBV5-4 | . | . | CASSLGITYGYTF | TGTGCCAGCAGCTTGGGCATTACCTATGGCTACACCTTC
TRBJ2-3 | 13 | TRBV5-1 | . | . | CASSTLSTDTQYF | TGCGCCAGCAGTACACTTAGCACAGATACGCAGTATTTT
TRBJ2-3 | 15 | TRBV5-1 | . | once | CASSLEGGNTDTQYF | TGCGCCAGCAGCTTGGAGGGCGGAAACACAGATACGCAGTATTTT
TRBJ2-7 | 11 | TRBV29-1 | . | . | CSVSSSYEQYF | TGCAGCGTAAGTAGCTCCTACGAGCAGTACTTC
TRBJ2-5 | 14 | TRBV5-1 | TRBD2 | . | CASSLPSGTETQYF | TGCGCCAGCAGCTTGCCTAGCGGGACGGAGACCCAGTACTTC
TRBJ2-7 | 14 | TRBV30 | TRBD1 | . | CAWSVGIRGHEQYF | TGTGCCTGGAGTGTAGGAATTAGGGGGCACGAGCAGTACTTC
TRBJ2-7 | 12 | TRBV30 | . | . | CAWSATGDEQYF | TGTGCCTGGAGTGCCACCGGGGACGAGCAGTACTTC
TRBJ1-2 | 12 | TRBV10-3 | . | . | CAISDAGRGYTF | TGTGCCATCAGTGACGCAGGGAGAGGCTACACCTTC
TRBJ2-7 | 15 | TRBV30 | . | . | CAWRRAGKGDYEQYF | TGTGCCTGGAGGCGAGCCGGGAAAGGCGACTACGAGCAGTACTTC